This paragraph reports one TCR beta chain. Its recognized antigen is unknown. No qualities accompany the bases; no much larger clone lies one base away. The cohort was made up of 650 to 700 healthy bone marrow donors. At the time of sampling, all cohort members were nominally healthy, though unrecorded immune exposures were likely present. The donor tested CMV seronegative and was one of the 352 seronegative cohort members. A peripheral blood sample was provided by each donor, and peripheral blood mononuclear cells were used for TCR beta sequencing. The Qiagen DNeasy Blood Extraction Kit was used to extract genomic DNA from the blood cell samples. This entry is derived from a study of cytomegalovirus exposure and HLA in healthy donors (dated by TCRdb to 2016 to 2017). The study in broad terms: In an earlier analysis of under 600 of the donors, 276 Gb of sequence data and approximately 120 million unique TCR beta sequences from about 190 million T cells were reported. A later analysis re-examined previously published TCR beta repertoires from about 670 donors and added high-resolution HLA genotyping to investigate patterns of TCR occurrence. The study profiled the T cell repertoires of under 700 subjects by immunosequencing and related them to cytomegalovirus serostatus. Among 300 to 500 genotyped donors of the cohort, an average of approximately 240,000 unique TCR beta nucleotide sequences was sequenced per donor, of which about 18% were non-productive. Both class I and class II loci were covered by HLA typing, at four-digit resolution. An early release that covered about 600 HLA-typed donors contained approximately 300 gigabases of sequencing data and roughly 84 million unique TCR sequences. The number of typed donors differed by locus: roughly 629-630 for A, B, C, DRB1 and DQB1; some 500 for DQA1; over 600 for DPA1; and some 450 for DPB1. Genome-wide SNP genotypes for about 65% of the 666 donors were used in a later genetic analysis, which treated that subset as a discovery cohort. Among the roughly 390 genotyped donors, around 81% belonged to the genetic ancestry cluster associated with self-reported Caucasian donors. Five DR-DQ haplotypes were handled as single units for association and clustering because linkage in the cohort was strong. The later analysis used no new phenotypic data to find candidate immune exposures, relying instead on TCR beta sequences and their occurrence across donors. To predict cytomegalovirus infection status, the study combined high-throughput TCR immunosequencing, statistical association of individual TCRs with disease status, and machine learning. In an earlier analysis of a few hundred of the donors, high-throughput TCR beta sequencing was used to judge whether each TCR beta V gene segment behaved as functional or pseudogenic. All discovery cohort repertoires had been generated on a single sequencing platform. The aim of the study was to test whether cataloging public T cell receptors could identify signatures of past pathogen exposure. Donor age, sex, ethnicity and CMV serostatus were compiled together with the repertoire data. Along with the roughly 670-subject first cohort, a separate validation cohort of 120 different subjects was used. The paper's findings and limits, for the study overall: Most TCR sequences were observed very rarely across donors, whereas some public TCRs were present in many individuals. In a later genetic analysis, fewer N-insertions in productive TCRs were reported among donors in an Asian-associated ancestry cluster than the roughly 700-donor mean. Sequencing depth was assumed to be roughly uniform across donors in the presence/absence analyses, though that assumption may not hold. The only immune exposure information available for the cohort was CMV serostatus. In an earlier analysis of some 550 of the donors, most TCR beta V segments were observed in productive rearrangements about 87% or about 30% of the time, broadly matching IMGT annotations. A later genetic analysis associated a missense DCLRE1C variant with V-gene and J-gene trimming of TCR beta chains, and an independent cohort replicated the association. Compared with equally common non-associated chains, HLA-associated TCR beta chains in a later analysis were more clonally expanded and had lower generation probabilities. Over 15 rarely observed V segments, including chromosome 9 orphons, were excluded from the earlier analysis of approximately 500 of the donors because counts were too low. In vitro tests confirmed that a few of the cytomegalovirus-associated TCR beta chains recognize cytomegalovirus antigens. The study listed 164 TCR beta chains as associated with cytomegalovirus. A group of highly shared sequence variants was considered likely to be a technical artifact of the sequencing pipeline. At a false discovery rate of 0.05, a later analysis linked fewer than 20,000 TCR beta sequences to specific HLA alleles. A further reported finding was that TCR beta sequences accurately predicted the HLA-A and HLA-B alleles for most subjects in the first cohort. It was suggested by the authors that the approach could potentially be generalized to other disease states and immunological phenotypes. Only TCR beta chains were sequenced in this cohort, and the absence of alpha or paired-chain data limited detectable features. Because the 87-base-pair reads could not distinguish some IMGT-functional V segments, including TRBV6-2 and TRBV6-3, those segments were excluded. When HLA alleles, especially DR and DQ, strongly co-occurred, attributing TCR associations to individual alleles was difficult. The classifier was reported to diagnose cytomegalovirus status with high specificity and sensitivity in both the original and validation cohorts. Linkage disequilibrium might explain the correlated functional status among segregating V segments, but an unknown experimental factor could not be excluded. A later analysis found that most CMV-associated TCR beta chains appeared HLA-restricted, with HLA associations seemingly driven largely by CMV exposure. According to a later analysis, TCR association rates differed among HLA loci, with DRB1 alleles showing the most associated TCRs and HLA-C alleles showing the fewest. Several of the top co-occurrence clusters appeared to be linked to parvovirus B19, influenza, CMV and Epstein-Barr virus, according to a later analysis. HLA typing was unavailable for some donors at each locus, so association tests used only the typed subset.

Library preparation used the immunoSEQ multiplex PCR assay. A mixture of 60 forward primers for TCR Vbeta segments and 13 reverse primers for TCR Jbeta segments was used in the multiplex PCR. The CDR3 region of rearranged TCR beta genes was amplified from genomic DNA with a multiplex PCR assay. On the Illumina HiSeq System, the amplified TCR beta libraries were sequenced as 87-base-pair reads. In the source study's methods: In a later analysis, around 80 million unique TCR beta chains were counted across the approximately 640 repertoires, and approximately 11 million of these chains were shared by at least two donors. A nearest-neighbor algorithm error-corrected the raw reads and collapsed the reads into unique sequences, merging closely related sequences to remove PCR and sequencing errors. To assign V, D and J gene segments, CDR3 sequences were aligned to IMGT reference sequences. For a sequence to be retained, at least a six-nucleotide match to both a V gene segment and a J gene segment was required. Rearrangements were called productive when the CDR3 lacked stop codons and stayed in frame with V and J; all others were non-productive. CDR3 was defined by IMGT convention, running from the second conserved V-encoded cysteine to the conserved J-encoded phenylalanine. In an earlier analysis of just under 600 of the donors, sequences lacking an unambiguous match to a single V gene segment were excluded. In an earlier analysis of 450 to 700 of the donors, V segments were called functional above 56.7% productive rearrangements and were called segregating when the between-donor standard deviation exceeded 5%. A statistical classification framework was built for diagnosing cytomegalovirus status from the catalog of TCR beta chain sequences. V and J gene assignment, in a later analysis, came from comparing TCR nucleotide sequences with IMGT/GENE-DB human TR gene sequences. The TCRdist pipeline was used in a later analysis to assign CDR3 sequences and most-parsimonious VDJ recombination scenarios. In a later analysis, every TCR beta chain was defined by the combination of its CDR3 amino acid sequence and its V-gene family, and reads without a unique V-gene family were dropped. As a way to deal with suspected cross-contamination and a sequencing artifact, a later analysis dropped hundreds of nucleotide sequences that were highly shared and had low generation probability. A later analysis calculated a clonal expansion index for each public chain from normalized within-repertoire ranks of inferred template counts. In a later analysis, generation probabilities were computed with a VDJ recombination model fitted to out-of-frame rearrangements, and the resulting probabilities were checked against IGoR. Hypergeometric tests were used in a later analysis to score TCR-TCR, TCR-HLA and TCR-CMV co-occurrence, with a repertoire-size bias correction applied to the TCR pairs. False discovery rates were estimated in a later analysis by permuting HLA or CMV assignments 20 times. In a later analysis, co-occurring TCRs were grouped using DBSCAN, and TCRdist sequence similarity was added for clustering within HLA-allele-positive subsets. For co-occurrence clustering, repertoires with fewer than 30,000 or more than 120,000 public chains were excluded, along with five repertoires with anomalous nucleotide sharing. TCRdb stores this immuneACCESS table with in-frame sequences only. Part of the clones is absent; in the studies checked, under half of the shortfall reflects unresolved V genes, and no reason is known for the rest. D and trimming were read from the DNA, whereas the V and J calls and clone size are those reported in that table. This sample comprises roughly 150,000 clones, approximately 77% of them detected only once. The ten largest make up approximately 2.4% of the sample.

There are 14 amino acids in the CDR3, from cysteine to phenylalanine inclusive. Just the 42-base CDR3 DNA is kept, in frame starting at base 1. Per the germline V gene (reference sequence), GTSNPN is the CDR1 and SVGIG is the CDR2. Trimming takes 0 bases from V and 0 bases from J, and the germline ends sit 7 bases apart. The specimen was PBMCs. The receptor chain draws on TRBV30 and TRBJ2-3; TRBD1 is possibly the D segment (5 matching bases). The clonotype was recovered from a female donor in good health and CMV-seronegative. In nucleotide form, the sequence is TGTGCCTGGAGTGTGGCAGGGAGCACAGATACGCAGTATTTT. This is translated as CAWSVAGSTDTQYF. The entire variable domain, with the stretches around the CDR3 drawn from the reference TRBV30 and TRBJ2-3 proteins, is SQTIHQWPATLVQPVGSPLSLECTVEGTSNPNLYWYRQAAGRGLQLLFYSVGIGQISSEVPQNLSASRPQDRQFILSSKKLLLSDSGFYLCAWSVAGSTDTQYFGPGTRLTVL.